The 5 T cell receptor beta chains presented below share a single source sample, sequenced in a study of blood T cells in healthy people across ages. It was with a sample-barcoded 5' primer and a J-beta primer mix that a second PCR of about 6 to 12 cycles was run. Each CDR3 protein is one row after TCRdb ran MiXCR on the 5' RACE reads. The table lists around 900,000 distinct CDR3 sequences, 29% of them singletons. The sequenced sample consisted of blood. These TCRs come from a woman older than 75 in good health.

This clonotype was recorded at least ten times. The chain has TRBV6-2 or TRBV6-3 and TRBJ2-7; TRBD1 agrees at 7 bases. The CDR3 sequence is 16 residues long. Germline CDR1 reads MNHEY; CDR2 reads SVGEGT. Trimming removed 2 bases from V and 5 bases from J; junction bases left unmatched: 12. The CDR3 loop is CASSYADRTWKNEQYF. CDR3 nucleotide sequence: TGTGCCAGCAGTTACGCGGACAGGACCTGGAAGAACGAGCAGTACTTC.

This clonotype was picked up many times. The rearrangement uses TRBV6-2 or TRBV6-3 and TRBJ2-1; 9 bases line up with TRBD2. CDR1 is MNHEY, CDR2 SVGEGT, per germline. The CDR3 consists of 15 residues. The V gene end was trimmed by 6 bases and the J gene end by 2 bases; junction bases not matched to a gene: 5. CDR3 DNA: TGTGCCAGCAGCAAGGGCGGGGGGGCCTACAATGAGCAGTTCTTC. Translation: CASSKGGGAYNEQFF.

In this sample, this clonotype turned up many times. The chain employs TRBV7-9 and TRBJ1-2; tentative D call: TRBD1 (5 bases). Deletions cut 4 bases from V and 4 bases from J, with 10 bases between. This CDR3 region has 13 residues. Germline loops: CDR1 SEHNR, CDR2 FQNEAQ (reference sequence). CDR3 sequence (DNA): TGTGCCAGCAGCTCGGGACCTGGCTATGGCTACACCTTC. Translated, it gives CASSSGPGYGYTF.

The gene calls are TRBV20-1 and TRBJ2-1; the match to TRBD2 covers 7 bases. CDR1 and CDR2 (germline): DFQATT, SNEGSKA (reference sequence). CDR3 length equals 15 residues. Unmatched junction bases numbered 9, after V lost 6 bases and J lost 1 base. CDR3 residues: CSARPQRESYNEQFF. CDR3 nucleotides: TGCAGTGCAAGACCCCAGCGGGAATCCTACAATGAGCAGTTCTTC.

Notes on this clonotype: A much larger clone is a single base away; this may be a read error. V gene TRBV20-1 combines with J gene TRBJ2-1, with a possible D match to TRBD1 (5 bases). The germline V gene has CDR1 DFQATT and CDR2 SNEGSKA (reference sequence). V was trimmed by 6 bases and J by 3 bases, leaving 15 bases between them. The CDR3 is 14 residues long. CDR3 DNA: TGCAGTGCGTGGGGCAAAAAATTCTACAATGAGCAGTTCTTC. It codes for CSAWGKKFYNEQFF.